One and the same sample provided the 29 T cell receptor beta chains below, sequenced in a study of CD8+CD57+ T cells in acquired aplastic anemia. Genomic DNA served as template for TCR beta VDJ and CDR3 profiling. TCRdb redid the calling of the reads with MiXCR, one entry per CDR3 protein. The table records fewer than 70,000 distinct CDR3 sequences, 45% to 60% of them present only once. Sequenced sample: sorted CD4+, CD8+, or CD8+CD57+ T cells (not recorded which) from PBMCs. The receptor set was obtained from a human donor in good health, serving as a control.

This chain connects TRBV20-1 to TRBJ2-1, with 9 bases aligning to TRBD2. The CDR3 contains 13 residues. The V gene's germline CDR1 is DFQATT and CDR2 SNEGSKA (reference sequence). Unmatched junction bases numbered 7, after V lost 5 bases and J lost 8 bases. This CDR3 is CSAGQRGVDEQFF. CDR3 coding DNA: TGCAGTGCTGGCCAGCGGGGGGTGGATGAGCAGTTCTTC.

The chain joins TRBV2 to TRBJ1-5, with TRBD1 matching over 7 bases. Germline assignment: CDR1 SNHLY and CDR2 FYNNEI. The CDR3 runs 15 residues. V lost 6 bases, J lost 2 bases, and 7 bases stayed unmatched. The CDR3 sequence: CASSDRVEGNQPQHF. In DNA, the CDR3 is TGTGCCAGCAGCGACAGGGTAGAAGGCAATCAGCCCCAGCATTTT. Drawing the rest from reference TRBV2 and TRBJ1-5, the complete variable domain is EPEVTQTPSHQVTQMGQEVILRCVPISNHLYFYWYRQILGQKVEFLVSFYNNEISEKSEIFDDQFSVERPDGSNFTLKIRSTKLEDSAMYFCASSDRVEGNQPQHFGDGTRLSIL.

This chain joins TRBV9 and TRBJ2-7; TRBD2 agrees at 7 bases. V was pared by 3 bases and J by 4 bases, with 4 bases of the junction left unmatched. Germline V gene sequence: CDR1 SGDLS, CDR2 YYNGEE. The CDR3 is 13 amino acids. The CDR3 bases are TGTGCCAGCAGCGCTGAGGGAGGGTACGAGCAGTACTTC. Encoded protein: CASSAEGGYEQYF.

This clonotype has only a few counts. V gene TRBV27 combines with J gene TRBJ2-1; 10 bases match TRBD2. The trim removed 8 bases at V and 9 bases at J, leaving 7 bases unmatched. The germline V gene has CDR1 MNHEY and CDR2 SMNVEV (reference sequence). The CDR3 covers 13 residues. The CDR3 DNA sequence: TGTGCCAGCGGGGCTAGCGGGGGCACTGAGCAGTTCTTC. Translated: CASGASGGTEQFF.

This clonotype has a single count. V usage is TRBV2 and J usage is TRBJ1-1; D might be TRBD1 (6 bases). Deletions cut 4 bases from V and 5 bases from J, with 8 bases between. Per the germline V gene, CDR1 is SNHLY and CDR2 is FYNNEI. The CDR3 is made up of 12 amino acids. CDR3 coding DNA: TGTGCCAGCAGTGCACAGGGAACTGAAGCTTTCTTT. It codes for CASSAQGTEAFF.

The chain carries TRBV10-3 and TRBJ1-6, with TRBD1 matching over 7 bases. Germline V gives CDR1 ENHRY, CDR2 SYGVKD. The CDR3 contains 15 residues. The V and J ends lost 4 bases and 13 bases, in that order; junction bases with no gene match: 13. CDR3 amino acids: CAISGGDSSVFPLHF. The DNA for the CDR3 is TGTGCCATCAGTGGGGGGGACAGCTCAGTGTTCCCCCTCCACTTT.

The chain carries TRBV25-1 and TRBJ1-2; possible D gene TRBD1, 5 bases. Germline V gene lookup returns CDR1 MGHDK and CDR2 SYGVNS. The V end was cut by 4 bases, the J end by 3 bases, with 12 bases between. This CDR3 contains 14 residues. CDR3 nucleotides: TGTGCCAGCAGTGGGGTGAGAGGGGACTATGGCTACACCTTC. This encodes CASSGVRGDYGYTF.

The chain has TRBV2 and TRBJ1-2; no reliable D call. The V and J ends lost 6 bases and 0 bases respectively, with 5 bases between them. The CDR3 is 12 amino acids. Germline V gene lookup returns CDR1 SNHLY and CDR2 FYNNEI. CDR3 DNA sequence: TGTGCCAGCAGGGAAACTAACTATGGCTACACCTTC. The encoded protein is CASRETNYGYTF.

Concerning this clonotype: Mismatch with germline at one junction end may stem from a read error. The V call is TRBV29-1, the J call TRBJ2-3; unclear D gene. The CDR3 totals 14 residues. Germline lookup yields CDR1 SQVTM and CDR2 ANQGSEA. CDR3 amino acids: CSVGVARSTDTQYF. The CDR3, as DNA: TGCAGCGTTGGTGTGGCCAGGAGCACAGATACGCAGTACTTT.

The J gene is TRBJ1-6, the V gene TRBV25-1; 10 bases match TRBD1. Trimming at V came to 5 bases and at J to 8 bases, leaving 9 bases not matched to a gene. There are 16 residues in the CDR3. The germline V gene encodes CDR1 MGHDK and CDR2 SYGVNS. CDR3 sequence (DNA): TGTGCCAGCAGTTACGAAGGGACAGGGGATTATTCACCCCTCCACTTT. Translating gives CASSYEGTGDYSPLHF.

This clonotype was seen many times. This chain uses TRBV19 with TRBJ1-5, with D hard to call. The CDR3 sequence is 14 residues long. V lost 4 bases and J 0 bases, leaving 7 bases between the germline ends. Germline CDR1 LNHDA, CDR2 SQIVND (reference sequence). The CDR3 loop reads CASSSLFSNQPQHF. The CDR3 coding sequence is TGTGCCAGTAGTAGTTTGTTTAGCAATCAGCCCCAGCATTTT.

This chain uses TRBV12-3 or TRBV12-4 with TRBJ1-4, with 7 nucleotides matching TRBD1. There are 13 residues in the CDR3. V shed 6 bases and J 8 bases; nucleotides not matched to a gene: 6. The CDR3 DNA reads as TGTGCCAGCAGACCACAGGGGAACGAAAAACTGTTTTTT. Its translation: CASRPQGNEKLFF.

The rearrangement links TRBV25-1 to TRBJ1-4; 9 nucleotides agree with TRBD1. J gave up 8 bases and V 9 bases, and 10 bases lay outside the gene matches. The germline gives CDR1 MGHDK, CDR2 SYGVNS. The CDR3 totals 14 residues. CDR3 loop: CASGPGQGGEKLFF. For the CDR3, the DNA is TGTGCCAGTGGACCGGGACAGGGAGGCGAAAAACTGTTTTTT.

This clonotype was detected ten times or more. The V gene is TRBV6-1, the J gene TRBJ1-2; D is possibly TRBD1 (5 bases). Trimming left V 8 bases short and J 1 base short, with 14 bases between. The CDR3 extends over 14 amino acids. Per germline, CDR1 MNHNS and CDR2 SASEGT. In DNA, the CDR3 is TGTGCCAGCGCTGACAGCCCGGATAACTATGGCTACACCTTC. Translating gives CASADSPDNYGYTF.

The chain is built from TRBV2 and TRBJ1-2; 8 bases align to TRBD1. V shed 5 bases and J 8 bases; nucleotides not matched to a gene: 7. Germline CDR1 and CDR2: SNHLY and FYNNEI. CDR3 length equals 13 residues. This CDR3 reads CASSQGAAWGYTF. CDR3 DNA sequence: TGTGCCAGCAGTCAGGGGGCGGCCTGGGGCTACACCTTC. The full variable domain, its missing parts supplied by reference TRBV2 and TRBJ1-2, is EPEVTQTPSHQVTQMGQEVILRCVPISNHLYFYWYRQILGQKVEFLVSFYNNEISEKSEIFDDQFSVERPDGSNFTLKIRSTKLEDSAMYFCASSQGAAWGYTFGSGTRLTVV.

The rearrangement joins TRBV6-1 to TRBJ2-1; the match to TRBD1 covers 7 bases. Per germline, CDR1 MNHNS and CDR2 SASEGT. CDR3 length equals 15 residues. J lost 4 bases, V lost 5 bases, and 8 bases had no gene match. The CDR3 coding sequence is TGTGCCAGCAGTCAGTCTAGGACAGGTTACAATGAGCAGTTCTTC. Translation: CASSQSRTGYNEQFF.

This clonotype was seen many times. CDR3 amino acids: CASSGGNYGYTF. DNA of the CDR3: TGTGCCAGCAGCGGGGGTAACTATGGCTACACCTTC. V and J are TRBV2 and TRBJ1-2, with a weak D call TRBD1 (5 bases). From germline, CDR1 is SNHLY and CDR2 FYNNEI. Trimming removed 6 bases at V and 1 base at J, with 6 bases between. The CDR3 has 12 amino acids.

This clonotype came up many times. The V call is TRBV7-6, the J call TRBJ1-1, with D tentatively TRBD1 (6 bases). The CDR3 is made up of 15 amino acids. The V gene lost 1 base and the J gene lost 4 bases, with 13 bases spanning the gap. Germline V gives CDR1 SGHVS, CDR2 FNYEAQ. The CDR3 spells CASSLEGGRVTEAFF. CDR3 in DNA: TGTGCCAGCAGCTTAGAAGGGGGGAGGGTCACTGAAGCTTTCTTT.

This clonotype was counted a few times. The chain combines TRBV11-1 with TRBJ2-1; 9 positions agree with TRBD2. Trimming removed 2 bases from V and 4 bases from J; junction bases left unmatched: 15. CDR1 and CDR2 from the germline V gene are SGHAT and FQDESV (reference sequence). This CDR3 region has 19 residues. Here the CDR3 DNA reads TGTGCCAGCAGCTTATTTGCCGAGCGGGGGGATATTATGTACAATGAGCAGTTCTTC. Translation gives CASSLFAERGDIMYNEQFF.

This clonotype was found many times. The rearrangement joins TRBV10-3 to TRBJ2-7; no clear D gene. Trimming removed 3 bases at V and 3 bases at J, with 6 bases between. Germline V CDR1 and CDR2: ENHRY, SYGVKD. The CDR3 has 12 residues. The CDR3 DNA follows: TGTGCCATCAGTGATTTACTCTACGAGCAGTACTTC. Residues: CAISDLLYEQYF.

The chain is built from TRBV2 and TRBJ2-5; D may be TRBD2 (7 bases). V was shortened by 3 bases and J by 5 bases, with 16 bases between the two germline ends. CDR3 size: 15 residues. Germline V gives CDR1 SNHLY, CDR2 FYNNEI. In nucleotides, the CDR3 is TGTGCCAGCAGTGAGATAGGGGGGGGCCGGGAGACCCAGTACTTC. It encodes CASSEIGGGRETQYF.

Notes on this clonotype: With a much larger clone just one base away, this may be a read error. This chain connects TRBV30 to TRBJ1-2; D not resolved. Germline CDR1 is GTSNPN and CDR2 is SVGIG (reference sequence). V lost 0 bases, J lost 0 bases, and 14 bases lay in between. The length of the CDR3 is 16 residues. CDR3 sequence: CAWSVAAPWANYGYTF. The CDR3 DNA reads TGTGCCTGGAGTGTGGCAGCCCCATGGGCTAACTATGGCTACACCTTC.

There are many counts of this clonotype. One base away lies a much larger clone, so this may be a sequencing read error. The rearrangement joins TRBV20-1 to TRBJ1-2; no reliable D call. Germline assignment: CDR1 DFQATT and CDR2 SNEGSKA (reference sequence). CDR3 length: 13 residues. The CDR3 here is CSAREAGQYGCTF. The CDR3 DNA reads as TGCAGTGCTAGAGAGGCCGGGCAGTATGGCTGCACCTTC.

This clonotype was seen at least ten times. V and J are TRBV2 and TRBJ2-2; possibly TRBD2 for D (5 bases). CDR1 is SNHLY and CDR2 is FYNNEI in the germline V gene. The CDR3 consists of 14 residues. V was pared by 3 bases and J by 5 bases, with 10 bases between. CDR3 region: CASSDSTGTGELFF. CDR3 bases: TGTGCCAGCAGTGACAGCACGGGGACCGGGGAGCTGTTTTTT. The full variable domain, with the rest looked up from reference TRBV2 and TRBJ2-2, is EPEVTQTPSHQVTQMGQEVILRCVPISNHLYFYWYRQILGQKVEFLVSFYNNEISEKSEIFDDQFSVERPDGSNFTLKIRSTKLEDSAMYFCASSDSTGTGELFFGEGSRLTVL.

CDR3 loop: CASSLSLNYGYTF. CDR3 DNA sequence: TGTGCCAGCAGCTTATCACTGAACTATGGCTACACCTTC. This rearrangement joins TRBV7-8 to TRBJ1-2, with no clear D. Germline values: CDR1 SGHVS, CDR2 FQNEAQ. This CDR3 has 13 residues. Trimming left V 2 bases short and J 2 bases short, with 6 bases between.

This clonotype was counted between two and nine times. The rearrangement links TRBV9 to TRBJ1-4; D uncertain. Germline loops: CDR1 SGDLS, CDR2 YYNGEE. The V end was cut by 0 bases, the J end by 4 bases, with 10 bases between. The CDR3 is made up of 15 amino acids. The CDR3 is CASSVEVGINEKLFF. For the CDR3, the DNA is TGTGCCAGCAGCGTAGAGGTTGGGATTAATGAAAAACTGTTTTTT. Combining the CDR3 with reference TRBV9 and TRBJ1-4 gives the whole variable domain DSGVTQTPKHLITATGQRVTLRCSPRSGDLSVYWYQQSLDQGLQFLIQYYNGEERAKGNILERFSAQQFPDLHSELNLSSLELGDSALYFCASSVEVGINEKLFFGSGTQLSVL.

The CDR3 protein is CSVEAGDREQYF. CDR3 bases: TGCAGCGTTGAAGCGGGAGATAGGGAGCAGTACTTC. The chain recombines TRBV29-1 with TRBJ2-7; TRBD2 is a possible D gene (6 bases). Trimming removed 1 base from V and 7 bases from J, with 11 bases in between. The germline CDR1 and CDR2 sequences are SQVTM and ANQGSEA. This CDR3 is built from 12 residues.

The sample holds many counts of this clonotype. The chain combines TRBV20-1 with TRBJ1-5; weak D call: TRBD1 (5 bases). The CDR3 runs 12 residues. V shed 0 bases and J shed 10 bases, with 10 bases lying between them. Germline lookup yields CDR1 DFQATT and CDR2 SNEGSKA (reference sequence). The CDR3 DNA follows: TGCAGTGCTAGAGAAGGGGAAGGACCCCAGCATTTT. It translates to CSAREGEGPQHF.

This clonotype was recorded at least ten times. V and J are TRBV5-4 and TRBJ2-3; D is undetermined. Germline V lookup: CDR1 SGHNT, CDR2 YYREEE (reference sequence). V lost 4 bases, J lost 4 bases, and 13 bases lay in between. The CDR3 contains 14 residues. The CDR3: CASSRWAESDTQYF. The CDR3 DNA sequence: TGTGCCAGCAGCCGGTGGGCTGAATCAGATACGCAGTATTTT.